The 5 T cell receptor beta chains in this list originate from one sample, sequenced in a study of human T cells and chemical hapten exposure. This sample's time point: patch test 3, about 24 weeks after DPC sensitization. Treatment noted: therapeutic diphenylcyclopropenone sensitization with weekly scalp DPC. Extraction of total RNA was performed on unfractionated whole blood. From the RACE reads, TCRdb called clonotypes with MiXCR, one entry per CDR3 protein. The table shows roughly 39,000 distinct CDR3 sequences, with about 12% occurring only once. The sequenced sample was whole blood, obtained in connection with sensitization to the hapten diphenylcyclopropenone (DPC). The receptors shown here come from a woman aged 40 to 55 with alopecia areata. Some clones in this sample may be carry-over from other donors' samples.

The sample holds many counts of this clonotype. The chain employs TRBV5-1 and TRBJ2-7; D is ambiguous. V shed 4 bases and J shed 2 bases, with 13 bases lying between them. Germline V lookup: CDR1 SGHRS, CDR2 YFSETQ. CDR3 length: 14 residues. CDR3 in DNA: TGCGCCAGCAGCCCACCCGAGGCGCCCTACGAGCAGTACTTC. The encoded protein is CASSPPEAPYEQYF.

This clonotype was seen ten or more times. V usage is TRBV20-1 and J usage is TRBJ2-3, with TRBD2 matching 7 bases. The CDR3 length is 13 residues. With V trimmed by 1 base and J by 4 bases, 2 bases remained unmatched. Germline V gives CDR1 DFQATT, CDR2 SNEGSKA (reference sequence). CDR3 bases: TGCAGTGCTAGAGGCGCGGGGGCAGATACGCAGTATTTT. This translates into CSARGAGADTQYF.

The table lists this clonotype with many counts. The V call is TRBV29-1, the J call TRBJ2-7; the match to TRBD2 covers 7 bases. V dropped 2 bases and J dropped 2; count of bases not matched to a gene: 6. This CDR3 contains 14 residues. The germline CDR1 and CDR2 sequences are SQVTM and ANQGSEA. The DNA for the CDR3 is TGCAGCGTTGAAAGGCCCGGACTAGCCTACGAGCAGTACTTC. It yields the protein CSVERPGLAYEQYF.

This chain uses TRBV28 with TRBJ1-1, with D perhaps matching TRBD1 (5 bases). The CDR3 totals 14 residues. The V end was cut by 5 bases, the J end by 0 bases, with 10 bases between. Germline CDR1 and CDR2: MDHEN and SYDVKM. Written as DNA, the CDR3 is TGTGCCAGCAGTCCGGGGCAAATGAACACTGAAGCTTTCTTT. It encodes CASSPGQMNTEAFF.

Regarding this clonotype: This may be a read error, as it is one base from a much larger clone. This chain uses TRBV28 with TRBJ2-1; possibly TRBD2 for D (6 bases). CDR1 is MDHEN, CDR2 SYDVKM, per germline. The CDR3 covers 12 residues. CDR3 sequence (DNA): TGTGCCAGCAGTTCACGGACGGGAGAGAAGTGCTTC. Its protein product is CASSSRTGEKCF.